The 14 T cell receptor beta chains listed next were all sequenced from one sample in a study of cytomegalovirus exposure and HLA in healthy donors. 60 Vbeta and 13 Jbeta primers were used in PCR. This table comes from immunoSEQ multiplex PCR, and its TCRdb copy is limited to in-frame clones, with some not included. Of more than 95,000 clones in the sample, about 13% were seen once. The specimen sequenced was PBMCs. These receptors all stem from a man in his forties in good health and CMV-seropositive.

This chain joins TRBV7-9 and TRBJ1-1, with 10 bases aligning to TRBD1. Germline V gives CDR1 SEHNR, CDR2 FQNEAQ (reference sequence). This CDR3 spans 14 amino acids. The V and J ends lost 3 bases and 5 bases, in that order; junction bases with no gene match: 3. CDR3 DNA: TGTGCCAGCAGCTTGGGACAGGGGTGGACTGAAGCTTTCTTT. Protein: CASSLGQGWTEAFF.

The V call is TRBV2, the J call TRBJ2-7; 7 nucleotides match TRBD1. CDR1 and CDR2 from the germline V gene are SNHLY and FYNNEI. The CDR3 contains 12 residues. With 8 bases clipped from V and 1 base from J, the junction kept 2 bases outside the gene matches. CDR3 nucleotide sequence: TGTGCCAGCGGGGACAGATCCTACGAGCAGTACTTC. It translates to CASGDRSYEQYF.

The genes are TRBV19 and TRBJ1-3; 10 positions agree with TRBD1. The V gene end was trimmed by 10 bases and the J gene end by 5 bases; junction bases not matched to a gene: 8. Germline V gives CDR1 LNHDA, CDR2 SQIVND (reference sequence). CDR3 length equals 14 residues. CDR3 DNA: TGTGCCACCCGACAGGGGGCGGACCGAAACACCATATATTTT. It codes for CATRQGADRNTIYF.

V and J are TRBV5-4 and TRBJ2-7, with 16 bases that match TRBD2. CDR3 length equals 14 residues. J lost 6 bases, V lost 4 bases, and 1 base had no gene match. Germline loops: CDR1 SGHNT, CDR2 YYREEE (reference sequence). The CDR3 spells CASSGTSGRGEQYF. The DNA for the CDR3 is TGTGCCAGCAGCGGGACTAGCGGGAGGGGCGAGCAGTACTTC.

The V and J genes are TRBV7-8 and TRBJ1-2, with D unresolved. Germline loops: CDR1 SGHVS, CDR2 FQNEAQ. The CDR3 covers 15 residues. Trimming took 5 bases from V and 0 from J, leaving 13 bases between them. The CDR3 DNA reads TGTGCCAGCAGCCCCACGCCGGAGGCTAACTATGGCTACACCTTC. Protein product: CASSPTPEANYGYTF.

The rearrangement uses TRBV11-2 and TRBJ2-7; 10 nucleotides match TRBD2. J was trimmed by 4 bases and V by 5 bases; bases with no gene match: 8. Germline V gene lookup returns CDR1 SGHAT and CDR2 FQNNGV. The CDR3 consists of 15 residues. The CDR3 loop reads CASSPGLALGYEQYF. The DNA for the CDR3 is TGTGCCAGCAGCCCGGGACTAGCGTTGGGGTACGAGCAGTACTTC.

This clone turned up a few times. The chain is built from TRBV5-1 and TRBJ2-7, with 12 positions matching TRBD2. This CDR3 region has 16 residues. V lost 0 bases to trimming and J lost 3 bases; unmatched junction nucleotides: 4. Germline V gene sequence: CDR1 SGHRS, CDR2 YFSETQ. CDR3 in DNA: TGCGCCAGCAGCTTGGGACTAGCGGGGGAAAACTACGAGCAGTACTTC. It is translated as CASSLGLAGENYEQYF.

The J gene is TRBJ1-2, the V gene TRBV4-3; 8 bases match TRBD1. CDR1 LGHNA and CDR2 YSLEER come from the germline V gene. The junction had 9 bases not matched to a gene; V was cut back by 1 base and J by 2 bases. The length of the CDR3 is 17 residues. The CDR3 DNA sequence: TGCGCCAGCAGCCAAGGTTACCGGGACAGGACAAACTATGGCTACACCTTC. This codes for CASSQGYRDRTNYGYTF.

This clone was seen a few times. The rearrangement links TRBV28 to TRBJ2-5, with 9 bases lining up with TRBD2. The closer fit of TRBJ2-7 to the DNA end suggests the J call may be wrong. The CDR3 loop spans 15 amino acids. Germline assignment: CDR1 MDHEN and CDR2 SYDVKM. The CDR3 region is CASSYPGTSRGEQYF. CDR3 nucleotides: TGTGCCAGCAGTTATCCCGGGACTAGCAGGGGCGAGCAGTACTTC.

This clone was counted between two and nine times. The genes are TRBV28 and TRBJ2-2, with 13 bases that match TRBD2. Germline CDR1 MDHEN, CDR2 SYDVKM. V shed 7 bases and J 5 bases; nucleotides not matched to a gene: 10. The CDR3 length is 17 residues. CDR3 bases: TGTGCCAGCACCGGACTAGCGGGAGACCTGGGTACCGGGGAGCTGTTTTTT. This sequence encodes CASTGLAGDLGTGELFF.

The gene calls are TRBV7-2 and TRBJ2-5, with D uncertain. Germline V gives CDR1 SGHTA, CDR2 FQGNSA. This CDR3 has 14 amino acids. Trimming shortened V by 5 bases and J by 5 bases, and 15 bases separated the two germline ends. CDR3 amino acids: CASSLIRVAETQYF. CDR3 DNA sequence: TGTGCCAGCAGCCTCATCCGGGTCGCTGAGACCCAGTACTTC.

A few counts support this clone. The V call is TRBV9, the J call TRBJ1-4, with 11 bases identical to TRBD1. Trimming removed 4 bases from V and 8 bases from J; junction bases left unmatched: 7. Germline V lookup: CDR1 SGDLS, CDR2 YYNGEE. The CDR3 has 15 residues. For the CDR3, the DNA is TGTGCCAGCAGCCACCGGACAGGGGGCGAGGAAAAACTGTTTTTT. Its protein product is CASSHRTGGEEKLFF.

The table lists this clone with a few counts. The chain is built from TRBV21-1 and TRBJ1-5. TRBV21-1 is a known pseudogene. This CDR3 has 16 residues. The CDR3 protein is CASSKSGGEFYQPQHF. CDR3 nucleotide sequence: TGTGCCAGCAGCAAAAGCGGTGGGGAGTTCTATCAGCCCCAGCATTTT.

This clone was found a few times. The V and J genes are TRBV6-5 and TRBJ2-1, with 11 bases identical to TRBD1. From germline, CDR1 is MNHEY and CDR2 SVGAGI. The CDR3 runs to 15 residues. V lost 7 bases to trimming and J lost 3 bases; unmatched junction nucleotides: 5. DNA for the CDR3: TGTGCCAGCAAGACGGGACAGGGGGGCTACAATGAGCAGTTCTTC. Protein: CASKTGQGGYNEQFF.